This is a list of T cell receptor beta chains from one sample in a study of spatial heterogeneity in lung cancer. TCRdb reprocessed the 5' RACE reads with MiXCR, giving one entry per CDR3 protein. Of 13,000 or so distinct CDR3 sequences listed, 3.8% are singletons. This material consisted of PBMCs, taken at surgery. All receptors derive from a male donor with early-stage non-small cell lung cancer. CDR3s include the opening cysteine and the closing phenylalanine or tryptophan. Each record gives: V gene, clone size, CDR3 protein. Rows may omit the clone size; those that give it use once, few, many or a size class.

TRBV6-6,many,CASSPFLAGEAAEQFF
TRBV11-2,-,CASSIGGASGRSAYNEQFF
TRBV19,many,CASTRDGPGDYQPQHF
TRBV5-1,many,CASSLWGISSYEQYF
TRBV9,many,CASSVGPEVEQFF
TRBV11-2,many,CASSLDRGGRSYNEQFF
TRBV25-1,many,CASSYTDPGAQYF
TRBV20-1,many,CSAASGGRANYEQYF
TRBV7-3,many,CASSLNEGEQYF
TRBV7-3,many,CASSWGTSGNTDTQYF
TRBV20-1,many,CSARDWSGGLDDEQFF
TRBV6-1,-,CASSEAGDRADEQFF
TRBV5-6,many,CASSWGLAGVDEQFF
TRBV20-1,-,CSAHSGTGNTIYF
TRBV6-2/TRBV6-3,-,CASVRGPLRLAETYEQYF
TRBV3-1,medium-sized,CASSQGTGPRNEQFF
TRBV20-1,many,CSAEGFPGTGELFF
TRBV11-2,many,CASSLNQYGGELFF
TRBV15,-,CATHHTHGELFF
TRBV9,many,CASSVIAGGTDTQYF
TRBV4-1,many,CASSRLAAINEQFF
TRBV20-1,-,CSASGGDALGTQYF
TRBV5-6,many,CASSSGTSGRSSYNEQFF
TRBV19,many,CASSIQTGANTEAFF
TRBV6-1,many,CASRLGQGAWEQYF
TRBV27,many,CASSLRGQSTDTQYF
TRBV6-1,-,CACSENLLVAQFF
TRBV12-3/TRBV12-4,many,CASRYLKETQYF
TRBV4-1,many,CASKLTGYAATDTQYF
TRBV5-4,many,CASSSGLAGSSYNEQFF
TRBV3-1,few,CASSPRDNSPLHF
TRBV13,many,CASSPGTSLQNEQFF
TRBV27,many,CASSLDLGAETQYF
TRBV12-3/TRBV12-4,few,CASSRNDGYTF
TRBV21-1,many,CASSKRDRGLADTQYF
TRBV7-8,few,CASSLADSPRGYTF
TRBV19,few,CASSSPGLAGSPYEQYF
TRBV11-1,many,CASSLGFRYEQYF
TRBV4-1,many,CASSQPSKSSYNEQFF
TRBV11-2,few,CASSLTSGTDTQYF
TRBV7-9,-,CASCPAENTGELFF
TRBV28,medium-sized,CASSPPGGGFGTEAFF
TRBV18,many,CASSPSMGGRANEKLFF
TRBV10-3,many,CAIRTGAGNTIYF
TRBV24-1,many,CATSDFATGGSTQYF
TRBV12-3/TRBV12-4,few,CASTTSTSGYEQYF
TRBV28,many,CASKSPAGGIYEQYF
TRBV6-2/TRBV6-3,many,CASSYPGGSKNIQYF
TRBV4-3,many,CASSLAGVGPYEQYF
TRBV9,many,CASSPQADPGELFF
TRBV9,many,CASSGQDTEAFF
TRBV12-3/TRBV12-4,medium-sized,CATNGVAAYNEQFF
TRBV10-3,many,CAISESWVNEQFF
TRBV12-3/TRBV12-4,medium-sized,CASSLGGGLSYNEQFF
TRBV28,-,CATGGSSYEQYF
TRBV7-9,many,CASSFLRAGRPGANVLTF
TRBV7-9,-,CASSLGRSTDTQYF
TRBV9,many,CASSLSPLGYEQYF
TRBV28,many,CASTPPPGQGATEAFF